This T cell receptor beta chain was sequenced in a study of blood T cell repertoires in COVID-19 (dated by TCRdb to about 2020). Looking at the study overall: The collaborator samples originated in the United States, Italy and Spain and spanned the acute and convalescent phases of COVID-19. The material from the prospective study consisted of cDNA or gDNA derived from T cells, B-cell-depleted T cells, or PBMCs. A de-identified subject ID, COVID-19 status, age in years and sex were almost always included in the sample metadata. Where available, HLA class I and class II types were obtained from metadata supplied by the sample provider rather than from assay-based typing. The dataset comprised deeply sampled blood TCRbeta repertoires from subjects exposed to, actively infected with, or recovered from COVID-19. The samples were drawn from the first 160 participants of the ongoing ImmuneRACE study and from about 1,200 subjects provided by 6 global collaborators. A freely available public database, intended as a resource for researchers studying the immune response to SARS-CoV-2, is where the repertoires were released.

Reading the germline V gene gives CDR1 SGHRS and CDR2 YFSETQ. The CDR3, from cysteine to phenylalanine, totals 13 residues. Kept here is only the CDR3 DNA, which spans 39 bases and is read in frame from base 1. At the junction V is shortened by 5 bases and J by 5 bases, with 11 bases in between. TCRbeta CDR3 regions were amplified from genomic DNA by means of the immunoSEQ Assay, a bias-controlled multiplex PCR. The paper's processing steps were these. The number of nucleated cells in each sample was estimated from the amplification of reference gene primers within the assay. To quantify the absolute abundance of each unique TCRbeta CDR3 rearrangement, sequence reads were collapsed and filtered. For each sample, productive Simpson clonality was calculated as the square root of Simpson's diversity index across productive rearrangements. TCRdb's version of the immuneACCESS table is confined to in-frame rearrangements and falls short of the full clone set. An unresolved V gene accounts for under half of the shortfall where checked; the remainder is of unknown origin. V and J calls and clone size come straight from that table; D and trimming were deduced from the DNA. A total of around 250,000 clones appear in this sample, roughly nine tenths of them only once. The ten largest clones capture 5.5% to 6.5% of the sample.

The paper's findings and limits, for the study overall: The quantity of clinical and demographic metadata differed by source and by participant and was supplied without curation.

Remarks on this clone: What this receptor recognizes is not known. Within one base of it there is no much larger clone, and no base qualities were kept.

Each collaborating institution followed its own protocols to collect whole blood in K2EDTA tubes. Collaborator samples were shipped for TCRbeta analysis as frozen whole blood, isolated PBMCs, or DNA extracted from either sample type. The sample consisted of peripheral blood. The receptor's source is a man between 60 and 75 years old with acute or convalescent COVID-19. This receptor chain uses TRBV5-1 and TRBJ2-1; D gene: possibly TRBD2, on 6 matching bases. This receptor carries the CDR3 CASRGGGDNEQFF. The DNA sequence reads TGCGCCAGCAGGGGGGGAGGTGACAATGAGCAGTTCTTC.